These 13 T cell receptor beta chains came from one sample sequenced in a study of blood T cell repertoires in COVID-19. Repertoires were generated with immunoSEQ multiplex PCR, while TCRdb's copy carries only in-frame clones and drops some. The sample includes 70,000 to 75,000 clones, 80% to 90% seen only once; the top ten take 4.8%. The sequenced sample was peripheral blood. These receptors were obtained from a woman older than 75 with active or convalescent COVID-19.

The J gene is TRBJ2-7, the V gene TRBV4-1; D is ambiguous. CDR1 and CDR2 (germline): MGHRA, YSYEKL. The CDR3 loop spans 15 amino acids. With 2 bases removed from V and 0 bases from J, the gap between germline ends came to 11 bases. CDR3 residues: CASSQSILSSYEQYF. In nucleotides, the CDR3 is TGCGCCAGCAGCCAAAGTATACTAAGCTCCTACGAGCAGTACTTC.

V usage is TRBV19 and J usage is TRBJ2-1, with TRBD2 identical over 9 bases. CDR3 length: 14 amino acids. Trimming cost V 3 bases and J 8 bases; bases outside gene matches: 5. Germline V CDR1 and CDR2: LNHDA, SQIVND (reference sequence). The CDR3 loop reads CASSIAGGLDEQFF. The CDR3 bases are TGTGCCAGTAGTATCGCGGGAGGGTTGGATGAGCAGTTCTTC.

This chain joins TRBV6-2 or TRBV6-3 and TRBJ1-6; 9 bases map to TRBD1. The CDR3 extends over 15 amino acids. V shed 4 bases and J 8 bases; nucleotides not matched to a gene: 6. Germline V lookup: CDR1 MNHEY, CDR2 SVGEGT. CDR3 DNA sequence: TGTGCCAGCAGTTCGCCGGGACAGGGTGATTCACCCCTCCACTTT. This gives the protein CASSSPGQGDSPLHF.

The chain recombines TRBV2 with TRBJ2-2; the D gene is possibly TRBD2 (6 bases). V lost 3 bases and J 6 bases, leaving 11 bases between the germline ends. Germline V lookup: CDR1 SNHLY, CDR2 FYNNEI. This CDR3 has 14 residues. The CDR3 DNA reads as TGTGCCAGCAGTGAGAGTACGGGGGCCGGGGAGCTGTTTTTT. It translates to CASSESTGAGELFF.

This clone appeared a single time. This rearrangement joins TRBV4-1 to TRBJ2-1; 11 nucleotides align to TRBD2. CDR3 length: 17 amino acids. Trimming at V came to 3 bases and at J to 4 bases, leaving 8 bases not matched to a gene. Germline V CDR1 and CDR2: MGHRA, YSYEKL. CDR3 in DNA: TGCGCCAGCAGCCACGGGATCACTAGCGGGGGTTACAATGAGCAGTTCTTC. This encodes CASSHGITSGGYNEQFF.

The chain recombines TRBV29-1 with TRBJ1-1; TRBD1 matches 8 bases. Per the germline V gene, CDR1 is SQVTM and CDR2 is ANQGSEA. CDR3 length equals 14 residues. Trimming took 6 bases from V and 4 from J; bases not matched to a gene: 10. CDR3 loop: CSVWTGTGGTEAFF. DNA of the CDR3: TGCAGCGTGTGGACCGGGACAGGTGGCACTGAAGCTTTCTTT.

The sample holds a few counts of this clone. The rearrangement joins TRBV27 to TRBJ1-2; D call uncertain. Deletions cut 5 bases from V and 5 bases from J, with 24 bases between. The CDR3 contains 17 residues. CDR1 is MNHEY, CDR2 SMNVEV, per germline (reference sequence). This CDR3 is CASSRTTGARRGYGYTF. CDR3 coding DNA: TGTGCCAGCAGTAGAACCACTGGCGCGCGGCGTGGATATGGCTACACCTTC.

The chain combines TRBV28 with TRBJ2-7; 9 nucleotides line up with TRBD1. J gave up 3 bases and V 7 bases, and 13 bases lay outside the gene matches. This CDR3 has 16 amino acids. CDR1 and CDR2 from the germline V gene are MDHEN and SYDVKM. The CDR3: CASTRDPGQGIYEQYF. CDR3 in DNA: TGTGCCAGCACTAGAGATCCGGGACAGGGTATCTACGAGCAGTACTTC.

This chain joins TRBV4-3 and TRBJ2-3; 8 nucleotides match TRBD1. In germline, CDR1 is LGHNA, CDR2 YSLEER. This CDR3 has 18 residues. V was pared by 0 bases and J by 3 bases, with 11 bases of the junction left unmatched. CDR3 sequence (DNA): TGCGCCAGCAGCCAAGACTACCGCGGACAGGGAGTGACAGATACGCAGTATTTT. It encodes CASSQDYRGQGVTDTQYF.

The rearrangement links TRBV7-2 to TRBJ2-7, with TRBD1 matching 11 bases. With 2 bases clipped from V and 6 bases from J, the junction kept 9 bases outside the gene matches. The CDR3 totals 16 residues. CDR1 is SGHTA, CDR2 FQGNSA, per germline. The CDR3 nucleotides are TGTGCCAGCAGCTTAACCCGGACAGGGGGCAGGGGCGAGCAGTACTTC. Its protein product is CASSLTRTGGRGEQYF.

Only one count was recorded for this clone. The V and J genes are TRBV27 and TRBJ2-3; 7 bases are shared with TRBD2. CDR1 and CDR2 (germline): MNHEY, SMNVEV (reference sequence). The CDR3 is made up of 16 amino acids. V shed 0 bases and J 7 bases; nucleotides not matched to a gene: 10. This CDR3 is CASSLSGGRAANTQYF. The CDR3 nucleotides read TGTGCCAGCAGTTTATCTGGGGGGAGGGCCGCGAATACGCAGTATTTT.

This clone was seen only a few times. V is TRBV28 and J is TRBJ1-3; 7 bases align to TRBD1. The CDR3 is made up of 16 amino acids. V lost 0 bases and J lost 4; bases outside the gene matches: 6. Germline loops: CDR1 MDHEN, CDR2 SYDVKM. CDR3 bases: TGTGCCAGCAGTTTATGGCAGGGGGTCGGAGGAAACACCATATATTTT. Its translation: CASSLWQGVGGNTIYF.

The chain recombines TRBV6-2 or TRBV6-3 with TRBJ2-5, with TRBD2 identical over 12 bases. The V and J ends lost 1 base and 5 bases, in that order; junction bases with no gene match: 8. Germline V gene sequence: CDR1 MNHEY, CDR2 SVGEGT. This CDR3 spans 17 amino acids. The CDR3 bases are TGTGCCAGCAGTTACTTGCTCCTAGCGGGGGGGCATGAGACCCAGTACTTC. Its translation is CASSYLLLAGGHETQYF.